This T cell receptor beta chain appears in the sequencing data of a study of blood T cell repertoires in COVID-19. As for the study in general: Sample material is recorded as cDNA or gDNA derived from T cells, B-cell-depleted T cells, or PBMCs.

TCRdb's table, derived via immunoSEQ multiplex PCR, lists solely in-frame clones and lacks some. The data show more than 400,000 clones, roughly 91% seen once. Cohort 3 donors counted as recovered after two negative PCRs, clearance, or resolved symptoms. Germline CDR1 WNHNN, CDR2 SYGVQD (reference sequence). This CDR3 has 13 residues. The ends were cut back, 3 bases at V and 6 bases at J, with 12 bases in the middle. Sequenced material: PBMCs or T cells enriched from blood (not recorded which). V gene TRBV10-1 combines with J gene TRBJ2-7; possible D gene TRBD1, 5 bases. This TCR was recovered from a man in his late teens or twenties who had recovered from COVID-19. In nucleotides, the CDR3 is TGCGCCAGCAGTGAATCCAGGGTCGGCGAGCAGTACTTC. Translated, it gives CASSESRVGEQYF.